These 30 T cell receptor beta chains share one sample of origin, sequenced in a study of T cells after yellow fever vaccination. TCRdb re-called the 5' RACE reads with MiXCR, one entry per CDR3 protein. The data show a few hundred thousand distinct CDR3 sequences, approximately 4% seen once. The sequencing here drew on PBMCs, taken 5 days after the yellow fever booster vaccination. These receptors were obtained from a man between 18 and 29 years old who received the YFV17D yellow fever vaccine.

This chain links TRBV6-1 with TRBJ2-5; 8 bases map to TRBD2. Per germline, CDR1 MNHNS and CDR2 SASEGT. Germline trimming cut 6 bases from V and 3 bases from J; bases unmatched to any gene: 6. This CDR3 is 14 amino acids long. CDR3 DNA: TGTGCCAGCAGGGTCGGACTAGCAGAAGAGACCCAGTACTTC. Translation gives CASRVGLAEETQYF.

This clonotype was counted ten times or more. The chain couples TRBV5-4 to TRBJ2-5; 8 bases fit TRBD1. Germline trimming cut 0 bases from V and 9 bases from J; bases unmatched to any gene: 7. CDR1 SGHNT and CDR2 YYREEE come from the germline V gene (reference sequence). The CDR3 extends over 14 amino acids. The DNA of the CDR3 is TGTGCCAGCAGCTTGGCGGGACAGGTTGGGGCCCAGTACTTC. Residues: CASSLAGQVGAQYF.

The chain uses TRBV14 and TRBJ1-5, with 7 bases fitting TRBD1. This CDR3 has 17 residues. Germline V lookup: CDR1 SGHDN, CDR2 FVKESK. Trimming cost V 4 bases and J 6 bases; bases outside gene matches: 15. CDR3 in amino acids: CASSRPRDSQKGQPQHF. DNA of the CDR3: TGTGCCAGCAGCCGACCTCGGGACAGCCAAAAGGGTCAGCCCCAGCATTTT.

This sequence joins TRBV6-2 or TRBV6-3 and TRBJ2-1; D is uncertain. The ends were cut back, 0 bases at V and 6 bases at J, with 12 bases in the middle. The CDR3 runs 15 residues. CDR1 is MNHEY and CDR2 is SVGEGT in the germline V gene. This CDR3 reads CASSYSRLDPNEQFF. For the CDR3, the DNA is TGTGCCAGCAGTTACTCGAGGTTAGACCCCAATGAGCAGTTCTTC.

The chain joins TRBV29-1 to TRBJ1-2, with D uncertain. Germline lookup yields CDR1 SQVTM and CDR2 ANQGSEA. The CDR3 covers 10 residues. V shed 3 bases and J shed 8 bases, with 7 bases lying between them. The CDR3 sequence is CSVERVGYTF. The CDR3 DNA is TGCAGCGTTGAGCGGGTCGGCTACACCTTC.

J is TRBJ2-6 and V is TRBV5-1, with D uncertain. The CDR3 is 16 amino acids. Germline-derived CDR1 and CDR2 are SGHRS and YFSETQ. Trimming left V 0 bases short and J 0 bases short, with 7 bases between. The CDR3 DNA reads as TGCGCCAGCAGCTTGGCGCCCAACTCTGGGGCCAACGTCCTGACTTTC. This sequence encodes CASSLAPNSGANVLTF.

The chain is built from TRBV5-1 and TRBJ2-3; D is perhaps TRBD1 (6 bases). The V and J ends lost 4 bases and 4 bases respectively, with 16 bases between them. CDR1 is SGHRS and CDR2 is YFSETQ in the germline V gene. The CDR3 spans 15 residues. CDR3: CASSPTGRTSDTQYF. The CDR3 nucleotides are TGCGCCAGCAGCCCCACAGGGAGAACATCAGATACGCAGTATTTT.

V and J are TRBV6-2 or TRBV6-3 and TRBJ1-2; D is unresolved. The germline V gene encodes CDR1 MNHEY and CDR2 SVGEGT. V was shortened by 2 bases and J by 4 bases, with 14 bases between the two germline ends. The CDR3 runs to 15 residues. The DNA of the CDR3 is TGTGCCAGCAGTTACCCTCTGGATGTAAGCTATGGCTACACCTTC. Translated, it gives CASSYPLDVSYGYTF.

The CDR3 reads CASSLTGQGADEQYV. For the CDR3, the DNA is TGTGCCAGCAGCTTAACAGGACAGGGGGCCGACGAGCAGTACGTC. V is TRBV7-2 and J is TRBJ2-7; 11 bases line up with TRBD1. Germline trimming cut 2 bases from V and 5 bases from J; bases unmatched to any gene: 5. The CDR3 has 15 residues. Per germline, CDR1 SGHTA and CDR2 FQGNSA.

This clonotype was seen a handful of times. The CDR3 coding sequence is TGTGCCAGCAGTTACTGGGACAGGGAGGATGAAAAACTGTTTTTT. It encodes CASSYWDREDEKLFF. The V and J genes are TRBV6-6 and TRBJ1-4; 9 bases match TRBD1. The J segment lost 6 bases and the V segment lost 1 base, leaving 3 bases of the junction unmatched. The CDR3 contains 15 residues. The germline CDR1 and CDR2 sequences are MNHNY and SVGAGI (reference sequence).

This clonotype was picked up many times. The chain joins TRBV20-1 to TRBJ2-3; the D gene is possibly TRBD2 (7 bases). Trimming took 4 bases from V and 3 from J, leaving 23 bases between them. There are 17 residues in the CDR3. The germline V gene has CDR1 DFQATT and CDR2 SNEGSKA (reference sequence). CDR3 region: CSATLSSGGRSTDTQYF. DNA for the CDR3: TGCAGTGCTACCCTCTCTTCGGGGGGCCGGAGTACAGATACGCAGTATTTT.

This clonotype was observed at least ten times. The chain recombines TRBV6-2 or TRBV6-3 with TRBJ2-1, with D perhaps TRBD1 (5 bases). This CDR3 contains 13 residues. The V end lost 6 bases, the J end lost 8 bases, and 14 bases lay between the germline ends. Germline V CDR1 and CDR2: MNHEY, SVGEGT. The CDR3 DNA follows: TGTGCCAGCAGCCCCCAGGGTTGGGATGAGCAGTTCTTC. The encoded protein is CASSPQGWDEQFF.

This clonotype was detected ten times or more. The rearrangement joins TRBV12-3 or TRBV12-4 to TRBJ1-2; D uncertain. Trimming left V 6 bases short and J 13 bases short, with 15 bases between. The CDR3 has 11 amino acids. CDR3 DNA sequence: TGTGCCAGCAGCACACGAAACGTGCCCACCTTC. This codes for CASSTRNVPTF.

This clonotype was detected ten times or more. The CDR3 sequence: CASSPGLGEETQYF. The CDR3 DNA follows: TGTGCCAGCAGCCCCGGACTAGGGGAAGAGACCCAGTACTTC. This chain links TRBV7-2 with TRBJ2-5, with TRBD2 matching over 7 bases. The CDR3 consists of 14 residues. Germline V gene lookup returns CDR1 SGHTA and CDR2 FQGNSA. V lost 5 bases and J lost 3; bases outside the gene matches: 6. The whole variable domain, filled in from reference TRBV7-2 and TRBJ2-5, reads GAGVSQSPSNKVTEKGKDVELRCDPISGHTALYWYRQSLGQGLEFLIYFQGNSAPDKSGLPSDRFSAERTGGSVSTLTIQRTQQEDSAVYLCASSPGLGEETQYFGPGTRLLVL.

This clonotype was found many times. The V call is TRBV5-1, the J call TRBJ2-7; no definite D call. Germline CDR1 and CDR2: SGHRS and YFSETQ. With 0 bases removed from V and 0 bases from J, the gap between germline ends came to 7 bases. The CDR3 is 14 amino acids. The CDR3 DNA reads as TGCGCCAGCAGCTTGGAGGTCACCTCCTACGAGCAGTACTTC. Encoded protein: CASSLEVTSYEQYF.

The genes are TRBV5-8 and TRBJ2-5; possible D gene TRBD1, 7 bases. This CDR3 is 15 amino acids long. The germline V gene encodes CDR1 SGHTS and CDR2 YDEGEE. V was cut by 4 bases and J by 4 bases, with 17 bases left in between. For the CDR3, the DNA is TGTGCCAGCAGCCGGCAGGGGACAGCGGGAGAGACCCAGTACTTC. Protein sequence: CASSRQGTAGETQYF.

In this sample, this clonotype turned up many times. V and J are TRBV20-1 and TRBJ2-2, with a tentative D call TRBD2 (7 bases). Trimming removed 3 bases at V and 6 bases at J, with 14 bases between. From germline, CDR1 is DFQATT and CDR2 SNEGSKA (reference sequence). CDR3 length: 14 residues. The CDR3 loop is CSASVWGGPGELFF. The CDR3 DNA reads TGCAGTGCTAGCGTGTGGGGGGGCCCCGGGGAGCTGTTTTTT.

This clonotype has a count of ten or more. The chain has TRBV7-9 and TRBJ2-5; the D is unclear. Trimming took off 1 base at V and 5 bases at J, with 5 bases between the two ends. Germline V gene lookup returns CDR1 SEHNR and CDR2 FQNEAQ (reference sequence). CDR3 length equals 12 residues. The CDR3 nucleotides read TGTGCCAGCAGCTTAGGGTGGGAGACCCAGTACTTC. Its translation: CASSLGWETQYF.

This clonotype occurred a few times. This rearrangement joins TRBV4-2 to TRBJ1-6; 7 bases match TRBD1. With V trimmed by 0 bases and J by 15 bases, 8 bases remained unmatched. CDR1 is LGHNA, CDR2 YNFKEQ, per germline. This CDR3 is built from 14 residues. This CDR3 reads CASSQDARDRFLHF. The CDR3 region has the DNA TGTGCCAGCAGCCAAGATGCCCGGGACAGATTCCTCCACTTT.

In this sample, this clonotype turned up a few times. This rearrangement joins TRBV6-2 or TRBV6-3 to TRBJ1-1; tentative D call: TRBD1 (5 bases). V shed 6 bases and J shed 3 bases, with 11 bases lying between them. CDR3 length: 13 amino acids. Looked up from germline, CDR1 is MNHEY and CDR2 is SVGEGT. CDR3 DNA sequence: TGTGCCAGCAGGTGGGGCGCCGACACTGAAGCTTTCTTT. It translates to CASRWGADTEAFF.

J is TRBJ1-5 and V is TRBV19; D unresolved. Looked up from germline, CDR1 is LNHDA and CDR2 is SQIVND (reference sequence). The CDR3 covers 15 residues. The V and J ends lost 6 bases and 5 bases respectively, with 17 bases between them. DNA for the CDR3: TGTGCCAGTAGCCCCCTCTGGGGTGGCGATCAGCCCCAGCATTTT. As protein: CASSPLWGGDQPQHF.

The chain combines TRBV6-2 or TRBV6-3 with TRBJ2-6, with D perhaps TRBD1 or TRBD2 (5 bases each). The CDR3 contains 17 residues. Germline assignment: CDR1 MNHEY and CDR2 SVGEGT. V was cut by 10 bases and J by 0 bases, with 19 bases left in between. The CDR3, as DNA: TGTGCCACCGTACCGGGACCAATGCTCTCTGGGGCCAACGTCCTGACTTTC. Translating gives CATVPGPMLSGANVLTF.

V usage is TRBV25-1 and J usage is TRBJ2-5, with D maybe TRBD1 (5 bases). The V gene's germline CDR1 is MGHDK and CDR2 SYGVNS. V lost 3 bases to trimming and J lost 5 bases, with 19 bases between them. The CDR3 totals 16 residues. The chain's CDR3 is CASSDGRAPGWETQYF. CDR3 bases: TGTGCCAGCAGTGACGGCAGGGCCCCAGGCTGGGAGACCCAGTACTTC.

This clonotype was observed a few times. The gene calls are TRBV7-2 and TRBJ2-5; 7 nucleotides match TRBD2. There are 14 residues in the CDR3. The trim removed 4 bases at V and 5 bases at J, leaving 7 bases unmatched. Germline V gene data show CDR1 as SGHTA and CDR2 as FQGNSA. In nucleotides, the CDR3 is TGTGCCAGCAGCTCTCAGGGAGGGAGTGAGACCCAGTACTTC. This codes for CASSSQGGSETQYF. The full variable domain, rest sourced from reference TRBV7-2 and TRBJ2-5, is GAGVSQSPSNKVTEKGKDVELRCDPISGHTALYWYRQSLGQGLEFLIYFQGNSAPDKSGLPSDRFSAERTGGSVSTLTIQRTQQEDSAVYLCASSSQGGSETQYFGPGTRLLVL.

The chain couples TRBV5-1 to TRBJ1-1, with D maybe TRBD1 (5 bases). CDR3 length: 15 amino acids. The V gene's germline CDR1 is SGHRS and CDR2 YFSETQ. V lost 2 bases and J lost 5, with 16 bases in between. DNA of the CDR3: TGCGCCAGCAGCTTCGCGGGAGGGGAACGGACTGAAGCTTTCTTT. It is translated as CASSFAGGERTEAFF.

The chain combines TRBV6-5 with TRBJ2-5; the match to TRBD2 covers 10 bases. Germline trimming cut 6 bases from V and 5 bases from J; bases unmatched to any gene: 15. The length of the CDR3 is 17 residues. From germline, CDR1 is MNHEY and CDR2 SVGAGI. The CDR3 spells CASSPLGAGGRAETQYF. In nucleotides, the CDR3 is TGTGCCAGCAGCCCCCTAGGAGCGGGGGGGCGGGCGGAGACCCAGTACTTC.

In its sample, this clonotype was seen a few times. The gene calls are TRBV29-1 and TRBJ1-3; unclear D gene. The CDR3 runs to 15 residues. Trimming took off 0 bases at V and 0 bases at J, with 9 bases between the two ends. Germline V CDR1 and CDR2: SQVTM, ANQGSEA. DNA for the CDR3: TGCAGCGTTGAAGATCGGGGATACTCTGGAAACACCATATATTTT. It yields the protein CSVEDRGYSGNTIYF.

The table lists this clonotype with a few counts. The chain has TRBV28 and TRBJ1-4; 10 bases are shared with TRBD1. Germline CDR1 and CDR2: MDHEN and SYDVKM. Trimming removed 5 bases from V and 3 bases from J; junction bases left unmatched: 12. The CDR3 totals 18 residues. As DNA, the CDR3 is TGTGCCAGCAGTCGCCGGGACAGGGGCGTTCGGGCTAATGAAAAACTGTTTTTT. Translation: CASSRRDRGVRANEKLFF.

In its sample, this clonotype was seen many times. The J gene is TRBJ2-3, the V gene TRBV5-1, with D tentatively TRBD1 or TRBD2 (5 bases each). V lost 3 bases and J lost 1, with 15 bases in between. CDR1 and CDR2 (germline): SGHRS, YFSETQ. The CDR3 runs to 16 residues. DNA of the CDR3: TGCGCCAGCAGCTCGGGCCTGGGACCACGCACAGATACGCAGTATTTT. Its translation: CASSSGLGPRTDTQYF.

There are a few counts of this clonotype. The V gene is TRBV27, the J gene TRBJ2-7; D may be TRBD1 (5 bases). The CDR3 loop spans 14 amino acids. Trimming cost V 2 bases and J 3 bases, with 11 bases left between them. The V gene's germline CDR1 is MNHEY and CDR2 SMNVEV (reference sequence). The CDR3 loop reads CASSLLARDYEQYF. The CDR3 nucleotides are TGTGCCAGCAGTTTACTGGCCAGGGACTACGAGCAGTACTTC.